What follows is one T cell receptor (beta chain) and its context. The germline V gene has CDR1 SGHTA and CDR2 FQGNSA. The CDR3 is made up of 15 amino acids. Deletions cut 5 bases from V and 4 bases from J, with 15 bases between. Nominally healthy donors provided the samples, though records likely missed some immune exposures. The sample is drawn from a study of cytomegalovirus exposure and HLA in healthy donors. In the PCR, 60 Vbeta and 13 Jbeta primers were used. Measured with immunoSEQ multiplex PCR; TCRdb has only the in-frame clones, and not every one. Counted here are about 200,000 clones, 82% occurring once; the ten biggest clones make up 0.098%.

This chain uses TRBV7-2 with TRBJ1-3; no definite D call. This TCR was sampled from a boy aged 2 to 10 in good health and CMV-seronegative. The sample comprised PBMCs. This chain's CDR3 is CASSPISGKGNTIYF. The CDR3 bases are TGTGCCAGCAGCCCCATCAGCGGGAAGGGAAACACCATATATTTT.